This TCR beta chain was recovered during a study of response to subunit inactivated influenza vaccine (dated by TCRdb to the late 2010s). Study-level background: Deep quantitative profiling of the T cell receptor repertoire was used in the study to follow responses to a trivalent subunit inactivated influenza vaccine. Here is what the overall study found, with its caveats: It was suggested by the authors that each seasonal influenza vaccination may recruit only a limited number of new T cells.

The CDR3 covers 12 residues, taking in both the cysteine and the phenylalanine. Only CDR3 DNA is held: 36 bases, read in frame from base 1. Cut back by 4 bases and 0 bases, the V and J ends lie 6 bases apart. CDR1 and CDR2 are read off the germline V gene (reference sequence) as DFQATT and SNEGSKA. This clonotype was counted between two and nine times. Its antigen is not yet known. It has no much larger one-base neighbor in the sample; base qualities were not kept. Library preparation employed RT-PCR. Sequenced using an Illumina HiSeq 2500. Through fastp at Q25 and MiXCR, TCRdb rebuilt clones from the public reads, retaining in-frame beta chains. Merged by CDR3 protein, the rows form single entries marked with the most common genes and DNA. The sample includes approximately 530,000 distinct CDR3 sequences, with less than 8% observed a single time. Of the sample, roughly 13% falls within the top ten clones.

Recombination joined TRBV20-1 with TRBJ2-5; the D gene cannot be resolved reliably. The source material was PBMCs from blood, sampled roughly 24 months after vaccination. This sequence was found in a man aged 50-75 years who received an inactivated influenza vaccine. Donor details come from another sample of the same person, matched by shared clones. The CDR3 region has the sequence CSATAYQETQYF. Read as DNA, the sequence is TGCAGTGCTACGGCATACCAAGAGACCCAGTACTTC.